Presented here are 16 T cell receptor beta chains from one specimen sequenced in a study of T cell responses to AZD1222 COVID-19 vaccine. TCRdb's copy holds only in-frame clones and misses some; the assay was immunoSEQ multiplex PCR. The data hold some 130,000 clones, with 80% to 95% observed a single time. The sample in question was peripheral blood, obtained on day 0 of AZD1222 vaccination. The receptors come from an adult in good health.

The chain couples TRBV28 to TRBJ1-1; no reliable D call. This CDR3 is 15 amino acids long. Trimming removed 3 bases at V and 4 bases at J, with 15 bases between. Germline CDR1 and CDR2: MDHEN and SYDVKM. CDR3 amino acids: CASSLVGLGGTEAFF. The CDR3, as DNA: TGTGCCAGCAGTTTGGTAGGGTTAGGTGGCACTGAAGCTTTCTTT.

The V call is TRBV6-1, the J call TRBJ2-2, with D possibly TRBD1 on 5 matching bases. The germline V gene encodes CDR1 MNHNS and CDR2 SASEGT. V lost 1 base, J lost 6 bases, and 12 bases lay in between. The CDR3 loop spans 15 amino acids. The CDR3 nucleotides are TGTGCCAGCAGTGAAGGGCACAGGTGGGCCGGGGAGCTGTTTTTT. It encodes CASSEGHRWAGELFF.

The rearrangement uses TRBV25-1 and TRBJ1-2, with D perhaps TRBD1 (5 bases). Between the trimmed V and J ends, which lost 0 bases and 8 bases, there was a span of 16 bases. This CDR3 spans 15 amino acids. Looked up from germline, CDR1 is MGHDK and CDR2 is SYGVNS. CDR3 loop: CASSEYKDTQTGYTF. CDR3 nucleotide sequence: TGTGCCAGCAGTGAATACAAGGACACCCAAACAGGCTACACCTTC.

This chain connects TRBV3-1 (or the pseudogene TRBV3-2) to TRBJ2-1, with TRBD2 matching over 10 bases. V was clipped by 6 bases and J by 8 bases; unmatched bases: 13. The CDR3 has 16 amino acids. Germline-derived CDR1 and CDR2 are LGHDT and YNNKEL (reference sequence). DNA for the CDR3: TGTGCCAGCAGTCCAAGAGGAAGCGGGAGGGTTGATGAGCAGTTCTTC. Residues: CASSPRGSGRVDEQFF.

V and J are TRBV28 and TRBJ2-3; D gene unclear. Germline CDR1 MDHEN, CDR2 SYDVKM. The CDR3 runs to 13 residues. Trimming removed 1 base at V and 6 bases at J, with 8 bases between. In DNA, the CDR3 is TGTGCCAGCAGTTTATACGTTTCGGATACGCAGTATTTT. Translating gives CASSLYVSDTQYF.

This rearrangement joins TRBV21-1 to TRBJ2-7; TRBD1, the table's D call, was not compared with the DNA. TRBV21-1 is a documented pseudogene. The CDR3 is 18 amino acids. CDR3 region: CASSTGQGAPTVGNEQYF. CDR3 coding DNA: TGTGCCAGCAGCACCGGACAGGGGGCGCCAACGGTTGGCAACGAGCAGTACTTC.

This clone has a handful of counts. The J gene is TRBJ2-4, the V gene TRBV28; 13 bases fit TRBD2. V gave up 5 bases and J gave up 8 bases; unmatched junction bases: 6. This CDR3 contains 15 residues. Germline values: CDR1 MDHEN, CDR2 SYDVKM. CDR3 loop: CASSLGLAGFDIQYF. The CDR3 region has the DNA TGTGCCAGCAGTCTGGGACTAGCGGGATTCGACATTCAGTACTTC.

The chain links TRBV19 to TRBJ1-2; D may be TRBD1 (5 bases). The CDR3 is 15 residues long. The V gene lost 0 bases and the J gene lost 4 bases, with 12 bases spanning the gap. Germline-derived CDR1 and CDR2 are LNHDA and SQIVND (reference sequence). The CDR3 region is CASSIERRGLYGYTF. The CDR3, as DNA: TGTGCCAGTAGTATAGAGAGGCGGGGACTCTATGGCTACACCTTC.

This chain connects TRBV28 to TRBJ1-1, with D perhaps matching TRBD1 (6 bases). Trimming pared 6 bases from V and 0 bases from J, leaving 8 bases between. The CDR3 is made up of 13 amino acids. CDR1 MDHEN and CDR2 SYDVKM come from the germline V gene. Here the CDR3 reads CASRGQLNTEAFF. Written as DNA, the CDR3 is TGTGCCAGCAGAGGACAGTTGAACACTGAAGCTTTCTTT.

This chain joins TRBV7-8 and TRBJ1-2, with 11 bases aligning to TRBD1. V shed 4 bases, J shed 3 bases, and the junction held 4 bases outside the gene matches. CDR1 SGHVS and CDR2 FQNEAQ come from the germline V gene. The CDR3 length is 15 residues. In DNA form, the CDR3 reads TGTGCCAGCAGCTACAGGACAGGGGGCGACTATGGCTACACCTTC. Translation gives CASSYRTGGDYGYTF.

Details on this clone: The junction departs from the called germline gene at one end, perhaps through a read error. The CDR3 reads CASSQGRTTNEKLFF. DNA of the CDR3: TGTGCCAGCAGCCAAGGTCGGACAACAAATGAAAAACTGTTTTTT. The V gene is TRBV3-1 (or the pseudogene TRBV3-2), the J gene TRBJ1-4; tentatively, D is TRBD1 (5 bases). This CDR3 is built from 15 residues. Germline V CDR1 and CDR2: LGHDT, YNNKEL (reference sequence).

The chain combines TRBV5-6 with TRBJ2-2; 9 nucleotides agree with TRBD2. The CDR3 contains 17 residues. Germline loops: CDR1 SGHDT, CDR2 YYEEEE. With 5 bases clipped from V and 2 bases from J, the junction kept 10 bases outside the gene matches. Written as DNA, the CDR3 is TGTGCCAGCAGTTTGATGACTAGCGGTATTAACACCGGGGAGCTGTTTTTT. Its translation: CASSLMTSGINTGELFF.

This chain joins TRBV4-3 and TRBJ1-5; the D is unclear. V was cut by 0 bases and J by 3 bases, with 3 bases left in between. CDR1 LGHNA and CDR2 YSLEER come from the germline V gene. The CDR3 loop spans 13 amino acids. CDR3 DNA: TGCGCCAGCAGCCAAGAAGCCAATCAGCCCCAGCATTTT. Amino acids: CASSQEANQPQHF.

The chain recombines TRBV27 with TRBJ1-2; no definite D call. CDR1 and CDR2 (germline): MNHEY, SMNVEV (reference sequence). This CDR3 has 14 amino acids. V was cut by 1 base and J by 2 bases, with 8 bases left in between. The CDR3 region is CASSLYGTNYGYTF. CDR3 DNA sequence: TGTGCCAGCAGTTTATATGGCACAAACTATGGCTACACCTTC.

This CDR3 reads CASSEQDFREAFF. The CDR3 DNA sequence: TGTGCCAGCAGTGAACAGGACTTCCGCGAAGCTTTCTTT. The rearrangement joins TRBV6-1 to TRBJ1-1; D is undetermined. This CDR3 region has 13 residues. The germline gives CDR1 MNHNS, CDR2 SASEGT. V lost 2 bases, J lost 8 bases, and 12 bases lay in between.

V and J are TRBV28 and TRBJ2-6, with 11 bases identical to TRBD1. With V trimmed by 6 bases and J by 2 bases, 3 bases remained unmatched. Germline CDR1 MDHEN, CDR2 SYDVKM. The CDR3 is made up of 16 amino acids. CDR3 residues: CASRRTGGTGANVLTF. For the CDR3, the DNA is TGTGCCAGCAGACGGACAGGGGGCACTGGGGCCAACGTCCTGACTTTC.